This TCR beta chain was documented in a study of cytomegalovirus exposure and HLA in healthy donors. A multiplex PCR was run with 60 Vbeta primers and 13 Jbeta primers. Method: immunoSEQ multiplex PCR; TCRdb's copy keeps in-frame clones and lacks some. The sample has about 150,000 clones; around three quarters are singletons. With regard to this clone: What it binds is not known.

Study-level points and caveats: In most subjects, TCR beta sequences reportedly gave accurate predictions of HLA-A and HLA-B alleles.

Sequencing was done on a sample of PBMCs. The TCR was taken from a man aged 40-49 years in good health and CMV-seronegative.

The DNA of the CDR3 is TGTGCCAGCAGTTGGGACAGGGGAGTCAGCAATCAGCCCCAGCATTTT. This encodes CASSWDRGVSNQPQHF. The V call is TRBV2, the J call TRBJ1-5, with 10 bases fitting TRBD1. Germline-derived CDR1 and CDR2 are SNHLY and FYNNEI. Trimming removed 5 bases from V and 1 base from J; junction bases left unmatched: 5. This CDR3 region has 16 residues.